The clone carrying this T cell receptor beta chain was seen ten or more times. Sequencing ends 3 residues short of the CDR3 end; the germline J gene provides the rest. V lost 3 bases to trimming and J lost 7 bases, with 21 bases between them. The CDR3 spans 16 residues. The V gene's germline CDR1 is KGHSH and CDR2 LQKENI. Libraries were prepared by immunoSEQ multiplex PCR; TCRdb keeps only in-frame clonotypes and omits some of them. Reported are around 39,000 clones, none seen only once; the ten largest carry under 3%. The data belong to a study of T cell clonality in common variable immunodeficiency. Most patients and controls had Caucasian heritage.

The receptor was derived from a person aged 18-70 years in good health. Sample: peripheral blood mononuclear cells. This chain uses TRBV18 with TRBJ1-2, with D perhaps matching TRBD1 (6 bases). The CDR3 loop is CASSPRTAVGAGGYTF. CDR3 DNA, as far as it was read: TGTGCCAGCTCACCGCGGACTGCCGTGGGGGCGGGTGGC. Using reference TRBV18 and TRBJ1-2 for the parts outside the CDR3, the full variable domain is NAGVMQNPRHLVRRRGQEARLRCSPMKGHSHVYWYRQLPEEGLKFMVYLQKENIIDESGMPKERFSAEFPKEGPSILRIQQVVRGDSAAYFCASSPRTAVGAGGYTFGSGTRLTVV.